This entry concerns a single T cell receptor beta chain. Antigen specificity is unknown. Both 60 Vbeta primers and 13 Jbeta primers went into the PCR. Source study methods: Later work found approximately 80 million unique TCR beta chains, with 9.5 million to 14 million shared. TCRdb keeps only in-frame clones here, not all; method: immunoSEQ multiplex PCR. The DNA was the basis for D and trimming; V, J and clone size are from that table. The profile shows around 160,000 clones, just under 75% of them singletons. This entry comes from a study of cytomegalovirus exposure and HLA in healthy donors. The CDR3 extends over 18 amino acids. CDR1 is SGDLS, CDR2 YYNGEE, per germline. V shed 0 bases and J shed 2 bases, with 18 bases lying between them. Points from the study as a whole: Investigators reported under 200 TCR beta chains as tied to cytomegalovirus. Because they were indistinguishable, some V segments, including TRBV6-2 and TRBV6-3, were excluded.

The sequence was obtained from a woman aged 18-29 years in good health and CMV-seronegative. The chain recombines TRBV9 with TRBJ2-1; D is perhaps TRBD2 (6 bases). Sequenced sample: PBMCs. The CDR3 nucleotides are TGTGCCAGCAGCGTAGTCGTAGGGGTGCGGGGAACCTACAATGAGCAGTTCTTC. The encoded protein is CASSVVVGVRGTYNEQFF.